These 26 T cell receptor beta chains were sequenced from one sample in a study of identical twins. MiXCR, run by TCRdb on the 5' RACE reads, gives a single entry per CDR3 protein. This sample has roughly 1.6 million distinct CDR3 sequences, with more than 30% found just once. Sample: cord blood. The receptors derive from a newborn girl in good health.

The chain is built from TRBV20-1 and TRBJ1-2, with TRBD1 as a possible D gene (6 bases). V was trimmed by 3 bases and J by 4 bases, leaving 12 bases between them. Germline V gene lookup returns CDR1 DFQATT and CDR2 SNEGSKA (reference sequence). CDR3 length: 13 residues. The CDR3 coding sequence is TGCAGTGCTAGTCTACAGGGACGCTATGGCTACACCTTC. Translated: CSASLQGRYGYTF.

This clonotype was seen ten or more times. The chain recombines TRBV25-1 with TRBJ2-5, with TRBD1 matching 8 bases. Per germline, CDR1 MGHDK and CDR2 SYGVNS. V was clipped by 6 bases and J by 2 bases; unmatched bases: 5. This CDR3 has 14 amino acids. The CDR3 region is CASRGDRSQETQYF. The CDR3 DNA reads TGTGCCAGCAGAGGGGACAGGTCGCAAGAGACCCAGTACTTC.

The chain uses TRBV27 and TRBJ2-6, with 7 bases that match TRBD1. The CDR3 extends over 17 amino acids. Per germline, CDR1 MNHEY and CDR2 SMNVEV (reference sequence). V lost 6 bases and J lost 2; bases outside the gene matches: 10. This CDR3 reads CASRIRGPSTGANVLTF. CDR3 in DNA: TGTGCCAGCAGGATAAGGGGGCCTTCCACTGGGGCCAACGTCCTGACTTTC.

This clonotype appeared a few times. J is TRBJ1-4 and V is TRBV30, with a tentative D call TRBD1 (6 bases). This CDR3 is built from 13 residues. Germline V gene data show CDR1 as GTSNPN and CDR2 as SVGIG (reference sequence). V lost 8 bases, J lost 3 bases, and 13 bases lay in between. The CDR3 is CAGRTVPNEKLFF. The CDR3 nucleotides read TGTGCCGGAAGGACAGTTCCTAATGAAAAACTGTTTTTT.

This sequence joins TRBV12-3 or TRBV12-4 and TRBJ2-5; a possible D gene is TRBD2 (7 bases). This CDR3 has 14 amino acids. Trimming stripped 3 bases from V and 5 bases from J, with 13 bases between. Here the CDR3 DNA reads TGTGCCAGCAGTTTTCGCGGGGGCTCGGAGACCCAGTACTTC. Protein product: CASSFRGGSETQYF.

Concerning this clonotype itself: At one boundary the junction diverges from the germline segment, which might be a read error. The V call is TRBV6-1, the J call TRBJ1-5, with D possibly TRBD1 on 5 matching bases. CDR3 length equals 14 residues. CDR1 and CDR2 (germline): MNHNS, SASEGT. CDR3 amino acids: CVSTLEGGVQPQHF. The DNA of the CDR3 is TGTGTCAGCACCCTAGAGGGAGGGGTTCAGCCCCAGCATTTT.

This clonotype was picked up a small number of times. Here the CDR3 DNA reads TGCGCCAGCAGGAGGTACATACAAGAGACCCAGTACTTC. This sequence encodes CASRRYIQETQYF. The V gene is TRBV5-1, the J gene TRBJ2-5; the D is unclear. Germline values: CDR1 SGHRS, CDR2 YFSETQ. V lost 5 bases and J lost 2, with 10 bases in between. This CDR3 is 13 amino acids long.

The CDR3 nucleotides read TGCGCCAGCAGCAGACCCCTAGCGGGAGGGACGTTGGATGAGCAGTTCTTC. Amino acid sequence: CASSRPLAGGTLDEQFF. The rearrangement links TRBV5-1 to TRBJ2-1, with 12 positions matching TRBD2. This CDR3 region has 17 residues. J lost 8 bases, V lost 4 bases, and 13 bases had no gene match. Germline loops: CDR1 SGHRS, CDR2 YFSETQ.

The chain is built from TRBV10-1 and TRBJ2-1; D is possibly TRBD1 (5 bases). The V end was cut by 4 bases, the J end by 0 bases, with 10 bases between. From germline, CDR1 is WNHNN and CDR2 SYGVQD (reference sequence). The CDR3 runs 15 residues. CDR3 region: CASSGGRGSYNEQFF. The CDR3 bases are TGCGCCAGCAGTGGTGGAAGGGGCTCCTACAATGAGCAGTTCTTC.

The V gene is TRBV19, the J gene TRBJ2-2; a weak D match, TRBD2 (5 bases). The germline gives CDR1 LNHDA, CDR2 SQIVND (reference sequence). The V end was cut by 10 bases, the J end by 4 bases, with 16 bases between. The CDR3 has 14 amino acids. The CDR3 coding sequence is TGTGCCACCGGCTTAAAACTAGGCACCGGGGAGCTGTTTTTT. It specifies CATGLKLGTGELFF.

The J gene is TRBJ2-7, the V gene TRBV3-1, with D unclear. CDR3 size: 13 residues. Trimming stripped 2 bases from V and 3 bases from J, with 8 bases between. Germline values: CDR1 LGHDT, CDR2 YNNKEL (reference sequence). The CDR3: CASSQFPLYEQYF. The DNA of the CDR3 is TGTGCCAGCAGCCAATTCCCCCTCTACGAGCAGTACTTC.

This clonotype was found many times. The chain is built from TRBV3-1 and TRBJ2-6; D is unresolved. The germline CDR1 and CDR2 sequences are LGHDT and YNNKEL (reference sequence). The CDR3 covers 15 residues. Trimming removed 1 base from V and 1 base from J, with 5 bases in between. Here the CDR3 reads CASSQAGSGANVLTF. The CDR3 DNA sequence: TGTGCCAGCAGCCAAGCGGGTTCTGGGGCCAACGTCCTGACTTTC.

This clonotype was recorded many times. CDR3 loop: CSVEFLDRGYEQYF. The CDR3 region has the DNA TGCAGCGTTGAATTTCTGGACAGGGGCTACGAGCAGTACTTC. V is TRBV29-1 and J is TRBJ2-7, with 9 bases that match TRBD1. The CDR3 sequence is 14 residues long. The J segment lost 3 bases and the V segment lost 2 bases, leaving 5 bases of the junction unmatched. The germline gives CDR1 SQVTM, CDR2 ANQGSEA.

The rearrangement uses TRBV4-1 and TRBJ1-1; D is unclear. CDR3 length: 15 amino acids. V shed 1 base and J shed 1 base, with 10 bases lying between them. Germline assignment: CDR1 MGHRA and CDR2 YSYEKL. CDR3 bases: TGCGCCAGCAGCCAAGTCTTCCCAAGGAACACTGAAGCTTTCTTT. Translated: CASSQVFPRNTEAFF.

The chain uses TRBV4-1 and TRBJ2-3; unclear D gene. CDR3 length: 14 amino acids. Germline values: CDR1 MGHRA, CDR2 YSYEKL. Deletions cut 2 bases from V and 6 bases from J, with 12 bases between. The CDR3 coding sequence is TGCGCCAGCAGCCAACAAGGACGGGCTGATACGCAGTATTTT. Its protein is CASSQQGRADTQYF.

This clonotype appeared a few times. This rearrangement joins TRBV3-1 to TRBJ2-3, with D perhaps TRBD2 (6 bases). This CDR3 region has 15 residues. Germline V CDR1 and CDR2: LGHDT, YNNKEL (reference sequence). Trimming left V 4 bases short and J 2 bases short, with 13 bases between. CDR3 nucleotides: TGTGCCAGCAGCCTGCGGGGCGGAAACACAGATACGCAGTATTTT. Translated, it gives CASSLRGGNTDTQYF.

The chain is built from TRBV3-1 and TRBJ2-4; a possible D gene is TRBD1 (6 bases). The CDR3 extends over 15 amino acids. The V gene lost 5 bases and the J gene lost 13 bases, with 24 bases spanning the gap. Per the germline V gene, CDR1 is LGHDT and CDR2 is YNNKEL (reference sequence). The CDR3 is CASSNGQPSYNEQYF. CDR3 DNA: TGTGCCAGCAGCAACGGACAGCCCTCCTACAATGAGCAGTACTTC.

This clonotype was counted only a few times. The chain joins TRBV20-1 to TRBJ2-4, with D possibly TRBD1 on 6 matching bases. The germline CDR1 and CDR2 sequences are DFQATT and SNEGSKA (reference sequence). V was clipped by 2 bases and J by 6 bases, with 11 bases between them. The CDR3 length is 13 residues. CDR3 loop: CSARLAGVNIQYF. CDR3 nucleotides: TGCAGTGCTAGACTAGCAGGGGTAAACATTCAGTACTTC.

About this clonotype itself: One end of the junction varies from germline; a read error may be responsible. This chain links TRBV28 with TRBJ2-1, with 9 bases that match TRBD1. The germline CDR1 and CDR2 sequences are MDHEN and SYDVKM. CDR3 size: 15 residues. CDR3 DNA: TGTGCCGGCAGTTTCGGGACAGGGATCATGGATGAGCAGTTCTTC. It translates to CAGSFGTGIMDEQFF. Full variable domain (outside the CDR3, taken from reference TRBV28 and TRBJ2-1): DVKVTQSSRYLVKRTGEKVFLECVQDMDHENMFWYRQDPGLGLRLIYFSYDVKMKEKGDIPEGYSVSREKKERFSLILESASTNQTSMYLCAGSFGTGIMDEQFFGPGTRLTVL.

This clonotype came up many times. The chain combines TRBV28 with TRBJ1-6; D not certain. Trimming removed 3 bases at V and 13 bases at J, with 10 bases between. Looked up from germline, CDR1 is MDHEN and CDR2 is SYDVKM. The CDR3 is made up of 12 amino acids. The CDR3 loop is CASSFRAAPLHF. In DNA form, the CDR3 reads TGTGCCAGCAGTTTTAGGGCTGCGCCCCTCCACTTT.

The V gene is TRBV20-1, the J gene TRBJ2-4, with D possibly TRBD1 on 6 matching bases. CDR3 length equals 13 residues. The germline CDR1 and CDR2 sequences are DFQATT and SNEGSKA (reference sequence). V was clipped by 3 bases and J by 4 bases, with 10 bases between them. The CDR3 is CSARVTGKNIQYF. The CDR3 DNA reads TGCAGTGCTAGGGTTACAGGGAAAAACATTCAGTACTTC.

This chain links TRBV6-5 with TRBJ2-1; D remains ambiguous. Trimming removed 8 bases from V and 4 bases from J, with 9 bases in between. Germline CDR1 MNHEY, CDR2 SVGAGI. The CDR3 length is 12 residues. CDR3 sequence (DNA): TGTGCCAGCGGCGGAAGATACAATGAGCAGTTCTTC. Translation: CASGGRYNEQFF.

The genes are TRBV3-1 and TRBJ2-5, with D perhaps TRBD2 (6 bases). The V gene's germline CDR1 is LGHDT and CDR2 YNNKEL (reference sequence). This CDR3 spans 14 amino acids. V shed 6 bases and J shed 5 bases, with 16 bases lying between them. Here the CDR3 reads CASSRGVFMETQYF. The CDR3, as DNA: TGTGCCAGCAGTCGCGGGGTGTTCATGGAGACCCAGTACTTC.

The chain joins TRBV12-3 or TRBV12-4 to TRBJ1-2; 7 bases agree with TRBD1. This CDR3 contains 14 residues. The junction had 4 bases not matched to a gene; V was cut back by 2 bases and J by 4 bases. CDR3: CASSLRGTAYGYTF. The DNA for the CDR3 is TGTGCCAGCAGTTTACGGGGGACAGCCTATGGCTACACCTTC.

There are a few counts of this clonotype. The CDR3 region is CASSARLAGGRTDTQYF. In nucleotides, the CDR3 is TGTGCCAGCAGCGCCCGACTAGCGGGAGGCCGCACAGATACGCAGTATTTT. V usage is TRBV9 and J usage is TRBJ2-3; 13 bases fit TRBD2. This CDR3 contains 17 residues. Germline V gives CDR1 SGDLS, CDR2 YYNGEE. V was pared by 3 bases and J by 1 base, with 5 bases of the junction left unmatched.

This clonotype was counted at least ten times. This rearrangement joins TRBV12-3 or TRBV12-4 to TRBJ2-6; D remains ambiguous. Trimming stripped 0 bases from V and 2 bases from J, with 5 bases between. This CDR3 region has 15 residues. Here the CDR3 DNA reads TGTGCCAGCAGTTTAGCAAGAACTGGGGCCAACGTCCTGACTTTC. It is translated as CASSLARTGANVLTF.